These 29 T cell receptor beta chains came from one sample sequenced in a study of shared clonotypes between healthy human individuals. The table came from immunoSEQ multiplex PCR; TCRdb's copy has only in-frame clones and leaves some out. The data contain more than 550,000 clones, around 70% of them singletons. What was sequenced was memory CD4+ T cells sorted from blood. Subset here: CD45RA-negative fraction. Receptor source: a woman aged 25 to 39 in good health.

The chain is built from TRBV7-3 and TRBJ1-2; no definite D call. V was trimmed by 3 bases and J by 6 bases, leaving 11 bases between them. The V gene's germline CDR1 is SGHTA and CDR2 FQGTGA. This CDR3 is built from 13 residues. The CDR3 region is CASSLTDLDGYTF. The CDR3 bases are TGTGCCAGCAGCTTGACCGACTTAGATGGCTACACCTTC. The whole variable domain, remainder taken from reference TRBV7-3 and TRBJ1-2, is GAGVSQTPSNKVTEKGKYVELRCDPISGHTALYWYRQSLGQGPEFLIYFQGTGAADDSGLPNDRFFAVRPEGSVSTLKIQRTERGDSAVYLCASSLTDLDGYTFGSGTRLTVV.

The chain couples TRBV6-5 to TRBJ2-7, with TRBD1 matching over 8 bases. The length of the CDR3 is 15 residues. Germline V gene data show CDR1 as MNHEY and CDR2 as SVGAGI. Trimming removed 5 bases from V and 0 bases from J; junction bases left unmatched: 6. CDR3 sequence reads: CASSKDRDSSYEQYF. DNA of the CDR3: TGTGCCAGCAGTAAGGACAGGGATAGCTCCTACGAGCAGTACTTC.

This chain connects TRBV6-5 to TRBJ1-2, with TRBD1 identical over 7 bases. Per the germline V gene, CDR1 is MNHEY and CDR2 is SVGAGI. After removal of 4 bases from V and 8 bases from J, the junction contained 7 bases not matched to a gene. The CDR3 totals 13 residues. The CDR3 sequence: CASSFAGGKGYTF. DNA of the CDR3: TGTGCCAGCAGTTTTGCAGGGGGGAAAGGCTACACCTTC.

The chain uses TRBV29-1 and TRBJ1-1; maybe TRBD1 (6 bases). The CDR3 sequence is 11 residues long. Trimming left V 1 base short and J 8 bases short, with 8 bases between. CDR1 SQVTM and CDR2 ANQGSEA come from the germline V gene. The CDR3 nucleotides read TGCAGCGTTGAAGTGGACAGAGAAGCTTTCTTT. It translates to CSVEVDREAFF.

The chain uses TRBV19 and TRBJ2-7; D is uncertain. The germline V and J ends were trimmed by 3 bases and 7 bases, with 25 bases remaining between them. This CDR3 region has 17 residues. CDR1 is LNHDA, CDR2 SQIVND, per germline (reference sequence). For the CDR3, the DNA is TGTGCCAGTAGTATCAGTGGGGTTCCGTGGGTGAGGCGGGAGCAGTACTTC. Translated, it gives CASSISGVPWVRREQYF.

Judged by abundance, this clone is medium-sized. V usage is TRBV7-9 and J usage is TRBJ2-2; the match to TRBD2 covers 14 bases. The CDR3 is made up of 13 amino acids. The germline V gene has CDR1 SEHNR and CDR2 FQNEAQ (reference sequence). Trimming at V came to 11 bases and at J to 8 bases, leaving 4 bases not matched to a gene. As DNA, the CDR3 is TGTGCCCCGGGACTAGCGGGAGAGGGGGAGCTGTTTTTT. This codes for CAPGLAGEGELFF.

Only one count was recorded for this clone. CDR3 in DNA: TGTGCCAGCAGCCAAGACTCGGGAGAGGCTTTCTTT. Its protein product is CASSQDSGEAFF. J is TRBJ1-1 and V is TRBV14; D unclear. V lost 0 bases to trimming and J lost 11 bases, with 10 bases between them. This CDR3 has 12 residues. CDR1 and CDR2 (germline): SGHDN, FVKESK.

A few counts support this clone. The V call is TRBV19, the J call TRBJ1-5; D gene ambiguous. This CDR3 has 13 amino acids. The V end was cut by 3 bases, the J end by 4 bases, with 7 bases between. From germline, CDR1 is LNHDA and CDR2 SQIVND (reference sequence). The CDR3 nucleotides are TGTGCCAGTAGTATTGGTCGGAATCAGCCCCAGCATTTT. This translates into CASSIGRNQPQHF.

The chain has TRBV5-6 and TRBJ1-5; possible D gene TRBD1, 6 bases. CDR3 length equals 14 residues. V dropped 4 bases and J dropped 7 bases, with 15 bases sitting between them. Germline CDR1 and CDR2: SGHDT and YYEEEE. The DNA of the CDR3 is TGTGCCAGCAGCCTCGGACAGTGGGCCCAGCCCCAGCATTTT. Translated, it gives CASSLGQWAQPQHF.

This clone was detected only a few times. The sample has other DNA sequences that encode this CDR3 too. The rearrangement links TRBV28 to TRBJ1-1, with D unresolved. CDR3 size: 11 residues. V gave up 2 bases and J gave up 8 bases, with 6 bases separating them. The germline CDR1 and CDR2 sequences are MDHEN and SYDVKM. CDR3 sequence: CASSLGLEAFF. CDR3 bases: TGTGCCAGCAGTTTAGGCCTAGAAGCTTTCTTT.

This clone was seen just once. The CDR3 bases are TGTGCCAGCAGCTTACAGCTTAGCACAGATACGCAGTATTTT. Its protein product is CASSLQLSTDTQYF. V usage is TRBV7-9 and J usage is TRBJ2-3; D not certain. This CDR3 has 14 residues. Trimming pared 2 bases from V and 0 bases from J, leaving 6 bases between. Per germline, CDR1 SEHNR and CDR2 FQNEAQ (reference sequence).

This chain connects TRBV28 to TRBJ2-3; unclear D gene. The CDR3 is 15 residues long. Germline-derived CDR1 and CDR2 are MDHEN and SYDVKM. V was shortened by 7 bases and J by 2 bases, with 16 bases between the two germline ends. CDR3 sequence: CASTRITADTDTQYF. CDR3 sequence (DNA): TGTGCCAGCACAAGGATTACAGCAGACACAGATACGCAGTATTTT.

This chain joins TRBV28 and TRBJ2-7; D unclear. Germline-derived CDR1 and CDR2 are MDHEN and SYDVKM. The germline V and J ends were trimmed by 6 bases and 1 base, with 10 bases remaining between them. The CDR3 extends over 13 amino acids. CDR3 residues: CASRNGPSYEQYF. Here the CDR3 DNA reads TGTGCCAGCAGAAACGGGCCTTCCTACGAGCAGTACTTC.

The gene calls are TRBV5-1 and TRBJ2-5; D tentatively fits TRBD1 or TRBD2 (5 bases each). The CDR3 has 14 residues. Germline V gene lookup returns CDR1 SGHRS and CDR2 YFSETQ. Trimming took off 0 bases at V and 4 bases at J, with 10 bases between the two ends. The CDR3 sequence: CASSLDGAGETQYF. DNA for the CDR3: TGCGCCAGCAGCTTGGACGGGGCGGGAGAGACCCAGTACTTC.

The rearrangement links TRBV27 to TRBJ1-6; no firm D call. CDR3 length equals 12 residues. The germline V gene encodes CDR1 MNHEY and CDR2 SMNVEV (reference sequence). The V end lost 2 bases, the J end lost 6 bases, and 2 bases lay between the germline ends. Written as DNA, the CDR3 is TGTGCCAGCAGTTTACTTAATTCACCCCTCCACTTT. Translating it yields CASSLLNSPLHF.

The V call is TRBV6-5, the J call TRBJ1-2, with D maybe TRBD1 (6 bases). CDR3 size: 14 residues. V lost 5 bases and J lost 5, with 15 bases in between. Germline CDR1 MNHEY, CDR2 SVGAGI. The CDR3 loop reads CASSGDNALYGYTF. In DNA, the CDR3 is TGTGCCAGCAGTGGGGACAACGCTCTATATGGCTACACCTTC.

Details on this clone: The sample carries other DNA sequences with the same CDR3. The rearrangement uses TRBV7-9 and TRBJ2-7, with 7 bases fitting TRBD1. Per germline, CDR1 SEHNR and CDR2 FQNEAQ (reference sequence). The CDR3 spans 13 residues. V lost 3 bases, J lost 2 bases, and 1 base stayed unmatched. In DNA, the CDR3 is TGTGCCAGCAGCTTGGGGACAGCCTACGAGCAGTACTTC. Encoded protein: CASSLGTAYEQYF.

V and J are TRBV7-9 and TRBJ1-1; unclear D gene. Per germline, CDR1 SEHNR and CDR2 FQNEAQ (reference sequence). This CDR3 has 13 amino acids. The germline V and J ends were trimmed by 6 bases and 2 bases, with 10 bases remaining between them. The CDR3 loop is CASSSDPNTEAFF. CDR3 DNA sequence: TGTGCCAGCAGTTCGGACCCAAACACTGAAGCTTTCTTT.

This clone was counted only a few times. This chain links TRBV7-2 with TRBJ2-7, with D uncertain. Germline values: CDR1 SGHTA, CDR2 FQGNSA. The ends were cut back, 1 base at V and 6 bases at J, with 16 bases in the middle. CDR3 length: 15 residues. CDR3 sequence: CASSLVALVGGEQYF. DNA of the CDR3: TGTGCCAGCAGCTTAGTGGCCCTAGTCGGTGGCGAGCAGTACTTC.

This sequence joins TRBV28 and TRBJ2-3; TRBD2 might be the D (7 bases). V gave up 1 base and J gave up 4 bases, with 36 bases separating them. This CDR3 has 23 residues. Germline V lookup: CDR1 MDHEN, CDR2 SYDVKM. The CDR3 loop reads CASSLLRGHRRGEGSSRADTQYF. The CDR3 nucleotides are TGTGCCAGCAGTTTATTGCGGGGGCACAGAAGGGGGGAGGGGAGCTCCCGGGCAGATACGCAGTATTTT. The full variable domain, in which reference TRBV28 and TRBJ2-3 provide the parts outside the CDR3, is DVKVTQSSRYLVKRTGEKVFLECVQDMDHENMFWYRQDPGLGLRLIYFSYDVKMKEKGDIPEGYSVSREKKERFSLILESASTNQTSMYLCASSLLRGHRRGEGSSRADTQYFGPGTRLTVL.

For this clone: Distinct nucleotide sequences in the sample also encode this CDR3. The chain combines TRBV28 with TRBJ1-2, with no clear D. Germline loops: CDR1 MDHEN, CDR2 SYDVKM. Trimming took 5 bases from V and 8 from J, leaving 12 bases between them. The CDR3 covers 12 residues. CDR3 sequence: CASSPSSYGYTF. The DNA of the CDR3 is TGTGCCAGCAGTCCCTCCTCCTACGGCTACACCTTC.

The chain has TRBV5-1 and TRBJ2-2; D is ambiguous. This CDR3 is 16 amino acids long. With 3 bases removed from V and 5 bases from J, the gap between germline ends came to 17 bases. From germline, CDR1 is SGHRS and CDR2 YFSETQ. CDR3 sequence (DNA): TGCGCCAGCAGCTCCTTGATCAACTTGGGGACCGGGGAGCTGTTTTTT. This sequence encodes CASSSLINLGTGELFF.

This sequence joins TRBV11-2 and TRBJ2-7; a possible D gene is TRBD1 (5 bases). Germline V gene lookup returns CDR1 SGHAT and CDR2 FQNNGV. V was clipped by 5 bases and J by 0 bases, with 11 bases between them. The CDR3 sequence is 14 residues long. The CDR3 nucleotides read TGTGCCAGCAGCGCTGGACAAAGCTCCTACGAGCAGTACTTC. Its protein product is CASSAGQSSYEQYF. The whole variable domain, remainder taken from reference TRBV11-2 and TRBJ2-7, is EAGVAQSPRYKIIEKRQSVAFWCNPISGHATLYWYQQILGQGPKLLIQFQNNGVVDDSQLPKDRFSAERLKGVDSTLKIQPAKLEDSAVYLCASSAGQSSYEQYFGPGTRLTVT.

The V call is TRBV28, the J call TRBJ2-5; TRBD2 agrees at 8 bases. Germline CDR1 and CDR2: MDHEN and SYDVKM. Losses at the gene ends were 6 bases for V and 4 bases for J; bases not matched to a gene: 4. CDR3 length: 13 amino acids. Here the CDR3 reads CASRWTSRETQYF. The CDR3 bases are TGTGCCAGCAGGTGGACTAGCCGAGAGACCCAGTACTTC.

This clone was picked up one time. This chain uses TRBV4-1 with TRBJ2-5; the match to TRBD2 covers 10 bases. The assigned J gene may be wrong: the sequence end matches TRBJ2-7 better. CDR1 is MGHRA and CDR2 is YSYEKL in the germline V gene. The CDR3 is made up of 15 amino acids. CDR3 sequence: CASSQELAGAYEQYF. The CDR3 DNA sequence: TGCGCCAGCAGCCAAGAGCTAGCGGGAGCCTACGAGCAGTACTTC.

The chain couples TRBV5-1 to TRBJ1-1; unclear D gene. The CDR3 runs to 15 residues. With 2 bases removed from V and 0 bases from J, the gap between germline ends came to 11 bases. Germline-derived CDR1 and CDR2 are SGHRS and YFSETQ. The chain's CDR3 is CASSFWGEMNTEAFF. The CDR3 DNA follows: TGCGCCAGCAGCTTTTGGGGAGAAATGAACACTGAAGCTTTCTTT.

The chain couples TRBV28 to TRBJ1-2; tentatively, D is TRBD1 (5 bases). CDR3 length: 15 residues. Germline CDR1 MDHEN, CDR2 SYDVKM. V was clipped by 2 bases and J by 2 bases, with 12 bases between them. CDR3: CASSLGGAINYGYTF. Written as DNA, the CDR3 is TGTGCCAGCAGTTTAGGAGGGGCGATAAACTATGGCTACACCTTC.

The V and J genes are TRBV28 and TRBJ1-2; 7 nucleotides match TRBD1. The CDR3 is made up of 13 amino acids. From germline, CDR1 is MDHEN and CDR2 SYDVKM. Losses at the gene ends were 6 bases for V and 8 bases for J; bases not matched to a gene: 9. The DNA for the CDR3 is TGTGCCAGCAGCCCCGGACAGGCTGCGGGCTACACCTTC. It translates to CASSPGQAAGYTF.

The chain recombines TRBV7-2 with TRBJ2-2, with D perhaps TRBD2 (6 bases). V lost 3 bases, J lost 5 bases, and 10 bases lay in between. The CDR3 consists of 14 residues. Looked up from germline, CDR1 is SGHTA and CDR2 is FQGNSA. In DNA, the CDR3 is TGTGCCAGCAGCTTGGAGGGGTGGACCGGGGAGCTGTTTTTT. It yields the protein CASSLEGWTGELFF.